The TCR beta chain described here comes from a study of beta chain features in type 1 diabetes (dated by TCRdb to the late 2010s). About the investigation overall: Mean age, gender distribution, total cell number and subset yield did not differ between patients and healthy donors. A total of some 100,000,000 sorted cells were examined across all samples, and a strong correlation was observed between cell number per subset and RNA yield. The study compared the TCRB repertoires of sorted circulating CD4+ T cell subsets in recently diagnosed type 1 diabetes patients with those in matched healthy donors. Regulatory and stem cell-like memory subsets were isolated from only 8 patients and about 8 healthy donors, whereas naive and central memory subsets came from all 30 or so donors.

Each donor gave one peripheral blood draw, averaging approximately 120 mL, which was collected into heparinised tubes. A BD FACSAria II was used to sort naive, central memory, regulatory and stem cell-like memory CD4+ T cells with a panel that included CD45RO, CCR7, CD25, CD127, CD95 and CD27. All sorted populations exceeded 98% purity. PBMCs were isolated immediately by Lymphoprep density gradient centrifugation and stained directly without culture. Samples were stained and sorted in pairs, with one healthy donor and one patient per experiment, so that batch effects were minimized. The entire isolated RNA was reverse transcribed using the High Capacity cDNA Reverse Transcription Kit, and thus expressed TCRB transcripts were sequenced. Deep immunoSEQ sequencing was applied to naive, central memory and regulatory T cell samples, giving an average of roughly 3.5 million total reads per sample. After sorted cells were lysed in RLT buffer, RNA was extracted with DNase-treated RNeasy Micro or Mini kits, with the choice depending on cell number. To prevent cross-contamination, every cell subset was processed on its own, while patient and healthy donor samples were processed together. Using the immunoSEQ multiplex PCR, TCRB sequences were amplified from cDNA into 87-bp fragments spanning the CDR3 region. Amplicons were sequenced on the Illumina HiSeq platform. As for how the authors treated the data: PCR bias was corrected computationally using synthetic template baselines, and reads within Hamming distance 2 were collapsed, with unmergeable singletons discarded. Reads were aligned against IMGT so that V, D and J genes, CDR3 length and insertions or deletions at six rearrangement sites could be assigned. Within each subset, clonotype counts were normalized to sorted cell number, and only after that were true diversity and Gini coefficients computed with the tcR R package. The overlap coefficient, calculated on TCRB nucleotide sequences, was used to measure repertoire sharing. As a proxy for the pre-selection repertoire, out-of-frame TCRB sequences from naive cells were analyzed. The table was pulled from immuneACCESS by TCRdb, which kept in-frame rearrangements only. Such tables lose some clones; where checked, under half of the loss comes from unresolved V genes, and the rest has no known cause. V, J and clone size were drawn from that table, and D and trimming were deduced from the DNA. Counted in this sample were 600,000 or so clones; 9.5% to 15% of them appeared once. Of the sample, approximately 0.11% is held by the ten largest clones.

This clone was picked up a small number of times. Its recognized antigen is unknown. No base quality values were provided; no much bigger clone lies one nucleotide off. Other DNA sequences of this sample code for an identical CDR3. Summary of the overall study and its limitations: Shorter templates might have been favored by PCR, but patient and control samples were amplified and corrected together, so both groups would have been affected equally by any skew. Naive, central memory and regulatory TCRB repertoires appeared to be more similar among patients than among healthy donors. Type 1 diabetes patients showed a moderate but significant shortening of TCRB CDR3 length in all four CD4+ subsets. Patients with type 1 diabetes made fewer insertions and deleted more nucleotides at VDJ recombination sites, implying thymic rearrangement abnormalities. Sequencing cDNA rather than genomic DNA could over-represent highly expressing activated cells, although activation and CD3 levels did not differ between groups. HLA sub-analyses involved small numbers of individuals, so any influence of HLA type on TCRB rearrangement remained unresolved.

V and J lose 3 bases and 5 bases, and a span of 9 bases separates them. Looking up the germline V gene yields CDR1 KGHSH and CDR2 LQKENI. The CDR3 spans 13 residues, from the cysteine through the phenylalanine. Only the CDR3 DNA stays, 39 bases, in frame from base 1. This TCR was recovered from a man aged 25-40 years with type 1 diabetes. This chain is built from TRBV18 and TRBJ2-3; possibly the D gene is TRBD2, per 6 matching bases. Specimen: naive CD4+ T cells from blood. The sample's cell subset or site, from its label and the paper: true naive CD4+ T cells. The CDR3 reads as follows: CASSPPGLDTQYF. Here is the DNA: TGTGCCAGCTCACCCCCGGGACTAGATACGCAGTATTTT.